This TCR beta chain derives from a study of blood T cell repertoires in COVID-19. Study context: The United States, Italy and Spain provided the acute and convalescent COVID-19 samples. The cDNA or gDNA used as material had been derived from T cells, B-cell-depleted T cells, or PBMCs.

As originally analysed: Estimated nucleated cell counts came from reference gene primer amplification. The repertoire was sequenced with immunoSEQ multiplex PCR; TCRdb's copy has only in-frame clones and lacks some. V, J and clone size derive from that table, while D and trimming were established from the DNA sequence. The table has approximately 120,000 clones, 81% seen once. Germline V gene lookup returns CDR1 SGHDT and CDR2 YYEEEE. This CDR3 region has 14 residues. The germline V and J ends were trimmed by 3 bases and 3 bases, with 13 bases remaining between them. The chain uses TRBV5-6 and TRBJ2-7, with a tentative D call TRBD1 (6 bases). This receptor was obtained from a human donor in a cohort sampled during active COVID-19. The material sequenced was peripheral blood. CDR3: CASSSPYRDYEQYF. DNA for the CDR3: TGTGCCAGCAGCTCGCCCTACAGGGACTACGAGCAGTACTTC.